The 5 T cell receptor beta chains reported below all come from one sample, sequenced in a study of cytomegalovirus exposure and HLA in healthy donors. Both 60 Vbeta primers and 13 Jbeta primers went into the PCR. TCRdb keeps only in-frame clones here, not all; method: immunoSEQ multiplex PCR. The data hold around 92,000 clones, with over 75% observed a single time. The sequenced sample was PBMCs. These receptor sequences come from a girl aged 2 to 10 in good health and CMV-seropositive.

The sample holds one count of this clone. This chain links TRBV25-1 with TRBJ1-1; possibly TRBD1 for D (5 bases). The CDR3 spans 12 residues. Germline lookup yields CDR1 MGHDK and CDR2 SYGVNS. Trimming removed 4 bases from V and 5 bases from J, with 8 bases in between. The CDR3 DNA sequence: TGTGCCAGCAGTGCGGGGGAGACTGAAGCTTTCTTT. Translating gives CASSAGETEAFF.

The J gene is TRBJ2-5, the V gene TRBV29-1; 8 positions match TRBD1. Per germline, CDR1 SQVTM and CDR2 ANQGSEA. With V trimmed by 0 bases and J by 5 bases, 8 bases remained unmatched. The CDR3 is 15 residues long. This chain's CDR3 is CSVEDRDRSVETQYF. The CDR3 DNA sequence: TGCAGCGTTGAAGATCGGGACAGGTCGGTCGAGACCCAGTACTTC.

This chain links TRBV19 with TRBJ2-1, with D unclear. Germline CDR1 reads LNHDA; CDR2 reads SQIVND (reference sequence). V was pared by 4 bases and J by 2 bases, with 12 bases between. This CDR3 is built from 15 residues. This chain's CDR3 is CASSSWSVPYNEQFF. CDR3 bases: TGTGCCAGTAGTAGTTGGAGCGTCCCCTACAATGAGCAGTTCTTC.

The rearrangement links TRBV30 to TRBJ2-1; D possibly corresponds to TRBD2 (6 bases). Germline-derived CDR1 and CDR2 are GTSNPN and SVGIG (reference sequence). The CDR3 spans 14 residues. Trimming removed 4 bases at V and 4 bases at J, with 14 bases between. CDR3 region: CAWTGTLRYNEQFF. The CDR3, as DNA: TGTGCCTGGACCGGGACTCTGAGATACAATGAGCAGTTCTTC.

The chain uses TRBV6-5 and TRBJ1-2; the match to TRBD1 covers 7 bases. The CDR3 runs 14 residues. Germline-derived CDR1 and CDR2 are MNHEY and SVGAGI. After removal of 8 bases from V and 6 bases from J, the junction contained 12 bases not matched to a gene. CDR3 DNA sequence: TGTGCCAGCTGTAGGCAAGACAGGGTCCATGGCTACACCTTC. Translating it yields CASCRQDRVHGYTF.